The 15 T cell receptor beta chains in this list originate from one sample, sequenced in a study of T-cell reconstitution after alpha-beta-depleted transplantation in children. Library preparation (for TCRbeta) was performed with unique molecular identifiers. Via MiXCR, TCRdb re-called the PCR reads, giving one row per CDR3 protein. The data hold 120,000 or so distinct CDR3 sequences, with roughly 23% observed a single time. Here the sequenced sample was PBMCs, mostly from graft donor cells, taken 180 days after TCRalphabeta/CD19-depleted stem cell transplant. These receptors came from a male patient aged 2 to 9 who had a stem cell transplant for chronic granulomatous disease, so the T cells may come from the graft donor.

This chain links TRBV10-2 with TRBJ1-5; no definite D call. This CDR3 has 15 residues. V was clipped by 3 bases and J by 5 bases, with 14 bases between them. From germline, CDR1 is WSHSY and CDR2 SAAADI. CDR3 amino acids: CASSDRIGWDQPQHF. CDR3 sequence (DNA): TGCGCCAGCAGTGACCGTATAGGGTGGGATCAGCCCCAGCATTTT.

This clonotype was detected a few times. This chain links TRBV5-6 with TRBJ2-2; TRBD2 aligns across 13 bases. The germline V gene encodes CDR1 SGHDT and CDR2 YYEEEE. This CDR3 is 15 amino acids long. J gave up 7 bases and V 4 bases, and 4 bases lay outside the gene matches. For the CDR3, the DNA is TGTGCCAGCAGCCCGACTAGCGGGAGGTTCGGGGAGCTGTTTTTT. Its translation: CASSPTSGRFGELFF.

This chain connects TRBV9 to TRBJ1-5, with 7 bases that match TRBD1. From germline, CDR1 is SGDLS and CDR2 YYNGEE. V lost 4 bases to trimming and J lost 4 bases; unmatched junction nucleotides: 5. The CDR3 runs 14 residues. CDR3: CASSPSQGNQPQHF. The CDR3 DNA follows: TGTGCCAGCAGCCCATCACAGGGGAATCAGCCCCAGCATTTT.

The rearrangement uses TRBV4-2 and TRBJ2-7; 10 positions agree with TRBD2. The CDR3 covers 13 residues. CDR1 LGHNA and CDR2 YNFKEQ come from the germline V gene. The trim removed 2 bases at V and 6 bases at J, leaving 1 base unmatched. The CDR3 bases are TGTGCCAGCAGCCAAAGGACTAGCGGCGAGCAGTACTTC. Encoded protein: CASSQRTSGEQYF.

In this sample, this clonotype turned up a few times. The J gene is TRBJ1-2, the V gene TRBV5-5; 8 bases match TRBD1. V trimming: 0 bases; J trimming: 4 bases; junction bases outside the gene matches: 5. The CDR3 has 15 residues. Germline V lookup: CDR1 SGHKS, CDR2 YYEKEE (reference sequence). DNA of the CDR3: TGTGCCAGCAGCTTGGCAGGACAGGGTTTCTATGGCTACACCTTC. Amino acids: CASSLAGQGFYGYTF.

This clonotype was picked up many times. The chain has TRBV12-3 or TRBV12-4 and TRBJ2-5; 10 bases map to TRBD1. The CDR3 consists of 14 residues. After removal of 6 bases from V and 1 base from J, the junction contained 2 bases not matched to a gene. This CDR3 is CASRTGGGQETQYF. In DNA form, the CDR3 reads TGTGCCAGCAGGACAGGGGGCGGCCAAGAGACCCAGTACTTC.

Comment on this clonotype: This may be a read error, as it is one base from a much larger clone. J is TRBJ2-1 and V is TRBV6-5, with D unresolved. Germline lookup yields CDR1 MNHEY and CDR2 SVGAGI. This CDR3 comprises 11 residues. The CDR3 DNA reads TGTGCCAGCAGTTCCTACTATGAGCAGTTCTTC. This gives the protein CASSSYYEQFF.

CDR3: CSSRGPENTEAFF. CDR3 coding DNA: TGCAGCTCCAGGGGGCCAGAGAACACTGAAGCTTTCTTT. The J gene is TRBJ1-1, the V gene TRBV29-1, with TRBD1 matching 8 bases. Germline V lookup: CDR1 SQVTM, CDR2 ANQGSEA. V shed 8 bases and J 1 base; nucleotides not matched to a gene: 6. The CDR3 has 13 amino acids.

The chain employs TRBV6-1 and TRBJ1-1, with 8 bases matching TRBD1. CDR1 MNHNS and CDR2 SASEGT come from the germline V gene. Losses at the gene ends were 6 bases for V and 7 bases for J; bases not matched to a gene: 13. The CDR3 has 15 residues. As DNA, the CDR3 is TGTGCCAGCAGCAAAACGACAGGGGAAGGGGATGAAGCTTTCTTT. It is translated as CASSKTTGEGDEAFF.

This clonotype has at least ten counts. The chain couples TRBV5-1 to TRBJ1-2; 10 nucleotides agree with TRBD1. Germline assignment: CDR1 SGHRS and CDR2 YFSETQ. Germline trimming cut 0 bases from V and 3 bases from J; bases unmatched to any gene: 2. This CDR3 has 15 amino acids. The CDR3 DNA reads TGCGCCAGCAGCTTGGGGGGACAGGGGTACTATGGCTACACCTTC. Residues: CASSLGGQGYYGYTF.

V usage is TRBV12-3 or TRBV12-4 and J usage is TRBJ2-1, with TRBD2 identical over 8 bases. The CDR3 length is 16 residues. The ends lost 0 bases at V and 5 bases at J; junction bases unmatched: 6. The CDR3 here is CASSLAFGGADNEQFF. As DNA, the CDR3 is TGTGCCAGCAGTTTAGCATTCGGGGGGGCGGACAATGAGCAGTTCTTC.

This chain links TRBV20-1 with TRBJ2-3; TRBD2 matches at 10 bases. Germline CDR1 and CDR2: DFQATT and SNEGSKA (reference sequence). With V trimmed by 6 bases and J by 8 bases, 14 bases remained unmatched. This CDR3 is built from 15 residues. The CDR3 DNA is TGCAGTGCCGCTGAATCAAGCGGGGGGGTGGCTACGCAGTATTTT. This codes for CSAAESSGGVATQYF.

Only a few counts were recorded for this clonotype. The chain employs TRBV12-3 or TRBV12-4 and TRBJ2-1; no clear D gene. The CDR3 has 15 residues. The ends were cut back, 7 bases at V and 3 bases at J, with 16 bases in the middle. CDR3: CASILGPQGYNEQFF. CDR3 sequence (DNA): TGTGCCAGCATCCTTGGCCCCCAAGGCTACAATGAGCAGTTCTTC.

This clonotype was detected many times. This chain joins TRBV5-1 and TRBJ2-1, with TRBD2 matching 14 bases. In germline, CDR1 is SGHRS, CDR2 YFSETQ. The CDR3 has 19 amino acids. The junction had 9 bases not matched to a gene; V was cut back by 3 bases and J by 1 base. The CDR3 nucleotides read TGCGCCAGCAGCTGGATACGGACTAGCGGGAGGAAATCCTACAATGAGCAGTTCTTC. It translates to CASSWIRTSGRKSYNEQFF.

This clonotype was recorded a few times. The V gene is TRBV20-1, the J gene TRBJ2-5; maybe TRBD2 (7 bases). CDR1 is DFQATT and CDR2 is SNEGSKA in the germline V gene (reference sequence). Trimming shortened V by 7 bases and J by 4 bases, and 16 bases separated the two germline ends. This CDR3 comprises 13 residues. CDR3 bases: TGCAGTGTACGCGGCGGGGGCGGAGAGACCCAGTACTTC. Amino acid sequence: CSVRGGGGETQYF.